Each of the 14 T cell receptor beta chains below was sequenced from the same sample in a study of identical twins. TCRdb redid the calling of the 5' RACE reads with MiXCR, one entry per CDR3 protein. The sample yields fewer than 900,000 distinct CDR3 sequences, roughly 20% seen once. These same records also appear under a second study, on T cells expressing NK-cell markers.

Sample: PBMCs. These receptors were collected from a woman under 30 in good health.

This rearrangement joins TRBV7-9 to TRBJ2-7; 11 bases line up with TRBD1. The CDR3 consists of 17 residues. The V and J ends lost 4 bases and 1 base, in that order; junction bases with no gene match: 9. CDR1 is SEHNR and CDR2 is FQNEAQ in the germline V gene (reference sequence). DNA of the CDR3: TGTGCCAGCAGCTCAAACCCAGGACAGGGGGCGTCCTACGAGCAGTACTTC. Translating it yields CASSSNPGQGASYEQYF.

CDR3 in amino acids: CASSLAATPTDTQYF. For the CDR3, the DNA is TGCGCCAGCAGCTTGGCGGCCACTCCCACAGATACGCAGTATTTT. This chain connects TRBV5-1 to TRBJ2-3; no reliable D call. This CDR3 has 15 residues. Trimming removed 0 bases at V and 2 bases at J, with 10 bases between. Germline CDR1 and CDR2: SGHRS and YFSETQ.

The genes are TRBV20-1 and TRBJ2-5; 13 nucleotides agree with TRBD2. V lost 0 bases and J lost 5; bases outside the gene matches: 6. The CDR3 length is 16 residues. Germline V gene data show CDR1 as DFQATT and CDR2 as SNEGSKA (reference sequence). The CDR3 is CSARDPTSGGWETQYF. DNA for the CDR3: TGCAGTGCTAGAGATCCGACTAGCGGGGGGTGGGAGACCCAGTACTTC.

The chain joins TRBV4-3 to TRBJ2-7; D is possibly TRBD2 (6 bases). The CDR3 length is 17 residues. Trimming stripped 1 base from V and 2 bases from J, with 18 bases between. Germline CDR1 and CDR2: LGHNA and YSLEER. The CDR3: CASSQVVAGRFTYEQYF. The CDR3 bases are TGCGCCAGCAGCCAAGTCGTCGCGGGAAGGTTTACCTACGAGCAGTACTTC.

In its sample, this clonotype was seen a few times. V and J are TRBV7-9 and TRBJ2-3; no clear D gene. CDR1 SEHNR and CDR2 FQNEAQ come from the germline V gene (reference sequence). V was clipped by 5 bases and J by 1 base, with 13 bases between them. This CDR3 spans 15 amino acids. For the CDR3, the DNA is TGTGCCAGCAGCCAACGTCGGGTCGGCACAGATACGCAGTATTTT. This gives the protein CASSQRRVGTDTQYF.

The gene calls are TRBV7-2 and TRBJ2-1, with 10 bases identical to TRBD2. CDR1 is SGHTA and CDR2 is FQGNSA in the germline V gene. CDR3 length: 15 residues. The V segment lost 0 bases and the J segment 10 bases; nucleotides outside the gene matches: 6. In nucleotides, the CDR3 is TGTGCCAGCAGCTTAGCCAGCGGGAGGGCCGGAGAGCAGTTCTTC. It translates to CASSLASGRAGEQFF.

This clonotype was detected only a few times. The V and J genes are TRBV12-3 or TRBV12-4 and TRBJ1-5; no reliable D call. V dropped 6 bases and J dropped 9 bases, with 12 bases sitting between them. This CDR3 region has 12 residues. CDR3 nucleotide sequence: TGTGCCAGCAGGCCTGAGGGCGGGCCCCAGCATTTT. This gives the protein CASRPEGGPQHF.

This clonotype showed up just a few times. The chain joins TRBV20-1 to TRBJ2-5; D remains unclear. Germline CDR1 is DFQATT and CDR2 is SNEGSKA (reference sequence). The germline V and J ends were trimmed by 4 bases and 3 bases, with 12 bases remaining between them. The CDR3 length is 13 residues. The CDR3 sequence: CSATTTVKETQYF. The CDR3 nucleotides read TGCAGTGCTACTACAACAGTTAAAGAGACCCAGTACTTC.

V usage is TRBV29-1 and J usage is TRBJ2-3; no firm D call. The germline V and J ends were trimmed by 7 bases and 1 base, with 9 bases remaining between them. The CDR3 runs 12 residues. Germline CDR1 reads SQVTM; CDR2 reads ANQGSEA. The CDR3 spells CSGQLGTDTQYF. DNA for the CDR3: TGCAGCGGTCAGCTGGGCACAGATACGCAGTATTTT.

A few counts support this clonotype. The chain links TRBV20-1 to TRBJ1-4, with D unclear. CDR1 DFQATT and CDR2 SNEGSKA come from the germline V gene (reference sequence). The CDR3 runs to 13 residues. Trimming took 2 bases from V and 12 from J, leaving 16 bases between them. The CDR3 loop is CSARPGGITQLFF. CDR3 DNA: TGCAGTGCTAGACCCGGAGGGATAACGCAACTGTTTTTT.

The sample holds a few counts of this clonotype. The chain joins TRBV9 to TRBJ2-1; weak D call: TRBD2 (6 bases). The V and J ends lost 2 bases and 4 bases respectively, with 10 bases between them. Germline CDR1 and CDR2: SGDLS and YYNGEE. CDR3 size: 14 residues. The CDR3 sequence is CASSVSSVYNEQFF. As DNA, the CDR3 is TGTGCCAGCAGCGTTTCTAGCGTATACAATGAGCAGTTCTTC.

This clonotype was counted a single time. This chain connects TRBV2 to TRBJ2-1, with 10 bases matching TRBD1. Trimming took 4 bases from V and 8 from J; bases not matched to a gene: 5. The V gene's germline CDR1 is SNHLY and CDR2 FYNNEI. The CDR3 extends over 14 amino acids. CDR3 sequence: CASSVGQGRDEQFF. In DNA, the CDR3 is TGTGCCAGCAGTGTGGGACAGGGGAGGGATGAGCAGTTCTTC. Full variable domain (remainder filled in from reference TRBV2 and TRBJ2-1): EPEVTQTPSHQVTQMGQEVILRCVPISNHLYFYWYRQILGQKVEFLVSFYNNEISEKSEIFDDQFSVERPDGSNFTLKIRSTKLEDSAMYFCASSVGQGRDEQFFGPGTRLTVL.

This rearrangement joins TRBV12-3 or TRBV12-4 to TRBJ1-2; the D gene is possibly TRBD1 (5 bases). CDR3 length equals 17 residues. Trimming cost V 4 bases and J 3 bases, with 21 bases left between them. Here the CDR3 DNA reads TGTGCCAGCAGTTCGGTAGGGGTCGCGACCCCATACTATGGCTACACCTTC. Protein: CASSSVGVATPYYGYTF.

This clonotype was detected only once. The rearrangement joins TRBV21-1 to TRBJ2-7; no check of the table's D call, TRBD2, against the DNA was made. TRBV21-1 is shown as a pseudogene. The CDR3 extends over 18 amino acids. CDR3 bases: TGTGCCAGCAGCAAACCTCGACTAGCGGGTAGGAGCTCCTACGAGCAGTACTTC. This gives the protein CASSKPRLAGRSSYEQYF.